This TCR beta chain was identified during a study of T-cell reconstitution after alpha-beta-depleted transplantation in children. This clonotype was found many times. The TCRbeta library incorporated unique molecular identifiers. MiXCR, applied by TCRdb to the PCR reads, yields one record per CDR3 protein. This table has 600,000 to 700,000 distinct CDR3 sequences, 16% appearing once. This TCR came from a human donor who donated a stem cell graft to a child with acute myeloid leukemia. The sequenced sample was PBMCs from the stem cell graft donor, obtained from the stem cell graft.

The CDR3: CSVGLAYEQYF. The CDR3 DNA is TGCAGCGTGGGACTGGCCTACGAGCAGTACTTC. V and J are TRBV29-1 and TRBJ2-7; D perhaps matches TRBD2 (6 bases). Germline V CDR1 and CDR2: SQVTM, ANQGSEA. The CDR3 is 11 residues long. Trimming cost V 6 bases and J 2 bases, with 8 bases left between them.